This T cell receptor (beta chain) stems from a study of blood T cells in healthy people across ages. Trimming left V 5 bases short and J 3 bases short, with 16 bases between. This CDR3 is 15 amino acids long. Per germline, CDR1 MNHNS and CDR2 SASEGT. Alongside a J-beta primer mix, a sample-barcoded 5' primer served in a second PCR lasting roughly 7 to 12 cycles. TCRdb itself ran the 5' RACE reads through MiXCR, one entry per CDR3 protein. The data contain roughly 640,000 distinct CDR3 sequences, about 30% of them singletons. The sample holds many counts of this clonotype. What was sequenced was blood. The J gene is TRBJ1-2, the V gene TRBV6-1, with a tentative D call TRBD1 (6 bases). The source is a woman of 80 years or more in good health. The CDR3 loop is CASSLQADRDYGYTF. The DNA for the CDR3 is TGTGCCAGCAGTCTTCAAGCGGACAGAGACTATGGCTACACCTTC.